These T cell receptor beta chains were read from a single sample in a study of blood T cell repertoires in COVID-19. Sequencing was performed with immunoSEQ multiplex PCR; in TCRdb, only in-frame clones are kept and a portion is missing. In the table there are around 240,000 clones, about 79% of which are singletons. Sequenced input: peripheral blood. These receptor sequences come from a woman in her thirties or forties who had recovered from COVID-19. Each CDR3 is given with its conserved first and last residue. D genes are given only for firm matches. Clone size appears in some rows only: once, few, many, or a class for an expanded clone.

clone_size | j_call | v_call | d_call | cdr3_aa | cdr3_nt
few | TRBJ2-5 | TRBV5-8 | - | CASTLGGARREAQYF | TGTGCCAGCACCCTGGGGGGGGCCAGAAGGGAGGCCCAGTACTTC
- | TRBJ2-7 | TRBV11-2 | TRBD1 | CASSSGTAYEQYF | TGTGCCAGCAGCTCGGGGACAGCCTACGAGCAGTACTTC
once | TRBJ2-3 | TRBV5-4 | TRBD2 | CASSLVSGGEDTQYF | TGTGCCAGCAGCTTGGTTAGCGGGGGGGAAGATACGCAGTATTTT
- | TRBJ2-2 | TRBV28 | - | CASSYFTGTGELFF | TGTGCCAGCAGTTACTTTACAGGGACCGGGGAGCTGTTTTTT
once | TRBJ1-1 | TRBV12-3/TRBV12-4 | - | CASSLGRGTEAFF | TGTGCCAGCAGTTTAGGACGGGGAACTGAAGCTTTCTTT
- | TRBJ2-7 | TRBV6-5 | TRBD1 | CAISSGQAQYF | TGTGCCATATCATCAGGACAGGCACAGTACTTC
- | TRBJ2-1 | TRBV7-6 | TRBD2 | CASSPSSGVLEQFF | TGTGCCAGCAGCCCCTCTAGCGGGGTACTCGAGCAGTTCTTC
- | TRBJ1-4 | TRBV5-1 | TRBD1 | CASSPRQGGNEKLFF | TGCGCCAGCAGCCCCCGACAGGGGGGAAATGAAAAACTGTTTTTT
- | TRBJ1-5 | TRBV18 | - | CASSRQREGEPQHF | TGTGCCAGCTCCCGGCAGCGAGAAGGGGAGCCCCAGCATTTT
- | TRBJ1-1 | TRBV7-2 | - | CASSPWGGSFTEAFF | TGTGCCAGCAGCCCCTGGGGGGGTTCGTTCACTGAAGCTTTCTTT
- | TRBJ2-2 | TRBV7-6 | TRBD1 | CASRVQGAESGELFF | TGTGCCAGCAGGGTTCAGGGGGCGGAATCCGGGGAGCTGTTTTTT
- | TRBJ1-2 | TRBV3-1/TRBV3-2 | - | CASSQVSGYTF | TGTGCCAGCAGCCAAGTTAGCGGCTACACCTTC
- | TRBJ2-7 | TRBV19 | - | CASSPGGRAYEQYF | TGTGCCAGTAGTCCTGGGGGCAGGGCCTACGAGCAGTACTTC
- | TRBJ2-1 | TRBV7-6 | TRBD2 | CASSFTSGGRSYNEQFF | TGTGCCAGCAGCTTCACTAGCGGGGGGCGCTCCTACAATGAGCAGTTCTTC
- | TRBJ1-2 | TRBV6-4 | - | CASSVTSGVNNYGYTF | TGTGCCAGCAGTGTCACTTCAGGGGTTAATAACTATGGCTACACCTTC
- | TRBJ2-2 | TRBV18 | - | CASSPPASTGELFF | TGTGCCAGCTCACCACCGGCCAGCACCGGGGAGCTGTTTTTT
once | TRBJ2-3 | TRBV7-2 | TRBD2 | CASSPSGGLDTQYF | TGTGCCAGCAGTCCTAGCGGGGGGTTGGATACGCAGTATTTT
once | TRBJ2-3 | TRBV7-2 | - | CASSVNQGTQYF | TGTGCCAGCAGCGTTAATCAGGGTACGCAGTATTTT
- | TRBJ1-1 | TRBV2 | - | CASSERGGAEAFF | TGTGCCAGCAGTGAGAGGGGGGGCGCTGAAGCTTTCTTT
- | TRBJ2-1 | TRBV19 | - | CASSIEVSSSNEQFF | TGTGCCAGTAGTATTGAGGTATCATCTAGCAATGAGCAGTTCTTC
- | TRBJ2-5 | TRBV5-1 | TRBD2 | CASSSLAGGRETQYF | TGCGCCAGCAGCTCCCTAGCGGGGGGCCGGGAGACCCAGTACTTC
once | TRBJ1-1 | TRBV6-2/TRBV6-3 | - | CASSLPPSNTEAFF | TGTGCCAGCAGTCTCCCCCCTTCGAACACTGAAGCTTTCTTT
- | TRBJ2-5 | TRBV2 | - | CASSVKETQYF | TGTGCCAGCAGTGTCAAAGAGACCCAGTACTTC
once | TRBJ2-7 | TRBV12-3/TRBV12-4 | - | CASSEEYEQYF | TGTGCCAGCAGTGAGGAGTACGAGCAGTACTTC
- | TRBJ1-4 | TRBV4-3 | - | CASSLNGGQNNEKLFF | TGCGCCAGCAGCCTCAACGGGGGGCAGAATAATGAAAAACTGTTTTTT
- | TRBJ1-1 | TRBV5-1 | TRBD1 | CASSEGQINTEAFF | TGCGCCAGCAGCGAGGGACAGATAAACACTGAAGCTTTCTTT
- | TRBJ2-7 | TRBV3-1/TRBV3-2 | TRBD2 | CASSPTAGVKGYEQYF | TGTGCCAGCAGCCCCACGGCGGGGGTTAAGGGCTACGAGCAGTACTTC
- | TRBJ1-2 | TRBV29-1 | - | CSAPAGRARGYTF | TGCAGCGCTCCGGCGGGGAGGGCGCGGGGCTACACCTTC
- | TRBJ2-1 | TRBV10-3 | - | CAISEYDSLLFF | TGTGCCATCAGTGAATATGACAGTTTATTGTTCTTC
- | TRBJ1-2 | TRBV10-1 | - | CASSESLAYYGYTF | TGCGCCAGCAGTGAGAGTTTAGCGTACTATGGCTACACCTTC
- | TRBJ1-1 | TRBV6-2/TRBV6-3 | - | CASSYSITGPKGEAFF | TGTGCCAGCAGTTACTCGATAACAGGGCCCAAGGGGGAAGCTTTCTTT
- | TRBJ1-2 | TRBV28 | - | CASSLDGGVGLYGYTF | TGTGCCAGCAGTCTCGACGGGGGGGTGGGCCTCTATGGCTACACCTTC
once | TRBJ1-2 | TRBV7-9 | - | CASSLANTEPGYTF | TGTGCCAGCAGCTTAGCCAACACCGAACCTGGCTACACCTTC
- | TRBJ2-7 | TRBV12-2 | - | CASPGTQEEYEQYF | TGTGCAAGTCCGGGGACTCAGGAAGAATACGAGCAGTACTTC
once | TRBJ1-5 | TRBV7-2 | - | CASSGGSWQPQHF | TGTGCCAGCAGCGGGGGGTCATGGCAGCCCCAGCATTTT
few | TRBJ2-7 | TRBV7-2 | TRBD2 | CASSPSGGSYEQYF | TGTGCCAGCAGCCCAAGCGGGGGGTCCTACGAGCAGTACTTC
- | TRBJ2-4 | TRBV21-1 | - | CASSPDSGDDSVKNIQYF | TGTGCCAGCAGCCCTGACTCCGGGGATGATAGTGTCAAAAACATTCAGTACTTC
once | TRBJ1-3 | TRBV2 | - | CANSAGPDSGNTIYF | TGTGCCAACTCCGCAGGGCCCGACTCTGGAAACACCATATATTTT
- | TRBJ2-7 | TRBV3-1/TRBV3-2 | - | CASSQAETGTYEQYF | TGTGCCAGCAGCCAAGCGGAGACAGGAACCTACGAGCAGTACTTC
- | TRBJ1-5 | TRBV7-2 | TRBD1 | CASSLIPDRGRQPQHF | TGTGCCAGCAGCTTAATCCCGGACAGGGGAAGACAGCCCCAGCATTTT
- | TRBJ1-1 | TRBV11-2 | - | CASSLGLGRNTEAFF | TGTGCCAGCAGCTTAGGGTTGGGGCGTAACACTGAAGCTTTCTTT
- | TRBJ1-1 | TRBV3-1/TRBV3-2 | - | CASSQDRGSQNTEAFF | TGTGCCAGCAGCCAAGATCGCGGGTCCCAGAACACTGAAGCTTTCTTT